These 23 T cell receptor beta chains originate from one sample sequenced in a study of Ad26.COV2.S vaccination and SARS-CoV-2 variants. Treatment: roughly 20 received Ad26.COV2.S at low or high dose, single or two shots; a few received placebo; per-sample allocation not given. Vaccine and placebo recipients were sampled on day 63 after the first injection. Profiled with immunoSEQ multiplex PCR; TCRdb holds only in-frame clones, not every one. The sample carries roughly 380,000 clones, 88% recorded once. The source material was peripheral blood, sampled in a trial of Ad26.COV2.S vaccine versus placebo. The origin of the receptors is a person between 18 and 60 years old who received the Ad26.COV2.S COVID-19 vaccine or a placebo.

The chain couples TRBV5-1 to TRBJ2-7; D may correspond to TRBD1 or TRBD2 (6 bases each). V dropped 0 bases and J dropped 4 bases, with 14 bases sitting between them. This CDR3 is 15 amino acids long. Germline CDR1 and CDR2: SGHRS and YFSETQ. This CDR3 reads CASSLGVGGNYEQYF. CDR3 coding DNA: TGCGCCAGCAGCTTGGGCGTAGGGGGGAATTACGAGCAGTACTTC.

The chain joins TRBV19 to TRBJ1-2; D gene ambiguous. Germline-derived CDR1 and CDR2 are LNHDA and SQIVND (reference sequence). V lost 10 bases and J 5 bases, leaving 20 bases between the germline ends. The CDR3 has 14 amino acids. The CDR3, as DNA: TGTGCCACCAAACGCGGTGAGAGGGATTATGGCTACACCTTC. Its protein is CATKRGERDYGYTF.

This clone was recorded only once. The gene calls are TRBV19 and TRBJ1-5, with TRBD1 matching over 7 bases. Germline lookup yields CDR1 LNHDA and CDR2 SQIVND (reference sequence). V trimming: 1 base; J trimming: 0 bases; junction bases outside the gene matches: 6. There are 17 residues in the CDR3. CDR3 nucleotide sequence: TGTGCCAGTAGTATAGTAACAGGGGATTTTAGCAATCAGCCCCAGCATTTT. Encoded protein: CASSIVTGDFSNQPQHF.

V and J are TRBV7-9 and TRBJ2-2; no firm D call. The CDR3 spans 12 residues. Germline V gives CDR1 SEHNR, CDR2 FQNEAQ (reference sequence). The V end was cut by 4 bases, the J end by 9 bases, with 9 bases between. CDR3 nucleotides: TGTGCCAGCAGCTCCCCGAAGTGGGAGCTGTTTTTT. Its protein is CASSSPKWELFF.

Written as DNA, the CDR3 is TGTGCCTGGAGTAGCGCCCCGGACAGCCAAGGGTACTTC. Protein: CAWSSAPDSQGYF. This chain connects TRBV30 to TRBJ2-7; D possibly corresponds to TRBD1 (6 bases). Trimming removed 2 bases from V and 12 bases from J, with 20 bases in between. The CDR3 has 13 amino acids. Germline loops: CDR1 GTSNPN, CDR2 SVGIG (reference sequence).

This clone has just a few counts. The chain uses TRBV5-6 and TRBJ1-6; D not certain. The germline V gene has CDR1 SGHDT and CDR2 YYEEEE. This CDR3 spans 13 amino acids. The V end was cut by 4 bases, the J end by 4 bases, with 6 bases between. CDR3 protein: CASSPGYNSPLHF. CDR3 bases: TGTGCCAGCAGCCCAGGTTATAATTCACCCCTCCACTTT.

The chain recombines TRBV30 with TRBJ1-2; D gene ambiguous. The V gene's germline CDR1 is GTSNPN and CDR2 SVGIG (reference sequence). Deletions cut 1 base from V and 3 bases from J, with 15 bases between. This CDR3 comprises 15 residues. The chain's CDR3 is CAWSDYGDLYYGYTF. The CDR3 nucleotides are TGTGCCTGGAGTGATTATGGGGATTTGTACTATGGCTACACCTTC.

This clone was recorded only once. The chain uses TRBV19 and TRBJ1-5; no clear D. V lost 3 bases and J lost 2, with 8 bases in between. The germline V gene has CDR1 LNHDA and CDR2 SQIVND (reference sequence). This CDR3 contains 14 residues. CDR3 DNA sequence: TGTGCCAGTAGTATCAGAGAGCGCAATCAGCCCCAGCATTTT. Protein product: CASSIRERNQPQHF.

This clone was found a few times. The genes are TRBV7-9 and TRBJ1-2; D remains unclear. V was cut by 3 bases and J by 4 bases, with 12 bases left in between. This CDR3 is 14 amino acids long. Germline V gives CDR1 SEHNR, CDR2 FQNEAQ (reference sequence). CDR3 sequence reads: CASSFPSFPYGYTF. CDR3 DNA sequence: TGTGCCAGCAGCTTCCCGTCCTTCCCCTATGGCTACACCTTC. Full variable domain (remainder filled in from reference TRBV7-9 and TRBJ1-2): DTGVSQNPRHKITKRGQNVTFRCDPISEHNRLYWYRQTLGQGPEFLTYFQNEAQLEKSRLLSDRFSAERPKGSFSTLEIQRTEQGDSAMYLCASSFPSFPYGYTFGSGTRLTVV.

This chain uses TRBV28 with TRBJ2-3; D is ambiguous. The germline gives CDR1 MDHEN, CDR2 SYDVKM. V lost 5 bases and J 3 bases, leaving 18 bases between the germline ends. The CDR3 contains 16 residues. This CDR3 reads CASSETMDGRTDTQYF. CDR3 DNA sequence: TGTGCCAGCAGTGAAACGATGGATGGTAGGACAGATACGCAGTATTTT.

The chain uses TRBV7-9 and TRBJ2-7; 7 nucleotides match TRBD1. Germline-derived CDR1 and CDR2 are SEHNR and FQNEAQ (reference sequence). V lost 3 bases and J lost 3; bases outside the gene matches: 14. The CDR3 is 17 amino acids. The CDR3: CASSFDWDRRGGYEQYF. Here the CDR3 DNA reads TGTGCCAGCAGCTTTGATTGGGACAGAAGAGGAGGCTACGAGCAGTACTTC.

This sequence joins TRBV7-6 and TRBJ1-1; TRBD1 aligns across 7 bases. V lost 5 bases and J lost 0; bases outside the gene matches: 3. This CDR3 region has 14 residues. In germline, CDR1 is SGHVS, CDR2 FNYEAQ. Here the CDR3 reads CASSRDSMNTEAFF. The CDR3 nucleotides read TGTGCCAGCAGCAGGGACAGCATGAACACTGAAGCTTTCTTT.

The chain joins TRBV6-5 to TRBJ2-7, with TRBD1 matching over 9 bases. From germline, CDR1 is MNHEY and CDR2 SVGAGI. The CDR3 loop spans 14 amino acids. V lost 7 bases and J lost 5; bases outside the gene matches: 9. The CDR3 spells CASIPGQGRDEQYF. The CDR3 nucleotides read TGTGCCAGCATACCGGGACAGGGTAGGGACGAGCAGTACTTC.

The chain combines TRBV4-2 with TRBJ2-3; 9 bases agree with TRBD2. V shed 5 bases and J 2 bases; nucleotides not matched to a gene: 8. The germline gives CDR1 LGHNA, CDR2 YNFKEQ. CDR3 size: 16 residues. The CDR3 DNA follows: TGTGCCAGCAGCGATCTAGCGGGGCTCCTCACAGATACGCAGTATTTT. This gives the protein CASSDLAGLLTDTQYF.

CDR3 nucleotides: TGTGCCAGCAGCTTTGACGATTTAGAGCAGTACTTC. It specifies CASSFDDLEQYF. The chain is built from TRBV11-3 and TRBJ2-7; D is undetermined. Trimming left V 3 bases short and J 7 bases short, with 10 bases between. The CDR3 is 12 amino acids. Germline CDR1 is SGHNT and CDR2 is YENEEA.

The chain carries TRBV12-3 or TRBV12-4 and TRBJ1-4, with D possibly being TRBD1 (6 bases). This CDR3 has 13 residues. Between the trimmed V and J ends, which lost 10 bases and 4 bases, there was a span of 13 bases. The CDR3 loop reads CATQNRDNEKLFF. The CDR3 nucleotides are TGTGCCACCCAGAACAGGGATAATGAAAAACTGTTTTTT.

This rearrangement joins TRBV18 to TRBJ1-4, with 9 bases aligning to TRBD1. Germline CDR1 and CDR2: KGHSH and LQKENI. The CDR3 runs to 15 residues. J gave up 5 bases and V 3 bases, and 4 bases lay outside the gene matches. The DNA for the CDR3 is TGTGCCAGCTCACCCCGGGACAGGGCAAATGAAAAACTGTTTTTT. Its protein product is CASSPRDRANEKLFF.

This chain uses TRBV6-2 or TRBV6-3 with TRBJ1-1; maybe TRBD1 (5 bases). Trimming left V 6 bases short and J 0 bases short, with 11 bases between. The germline V gene encodes CDR1 MNHEY and CDR2 SVGEGT. This CDR3 has 14 amino acids. The CDR3 is CASSSTDLNTEAFF. In DNA form, the CDR3 reads TGTGCCAGCAGCTCGACAGATCTGAACACTGAAGCTTTCTTT.

J is TRBJ2-1 and V is TRBV6-5; D may be TRBD1 (6 bases). Between the trimmed V and J ends, which lost 4 bases and 5 bases, there was a span of 15 bases. The germline CDR1 and CDR2 sequences are MNHEY and SVGAGI. This CDR3 is built from 15 residues. DNA of the CDR3: TGTGCCAGCAGTTTTTCCGGGACAATCGACAATGAGCAGTTCTTC. Translation: CASSFSGTIDNEQFF.

This clone was seen a handful of times. This chain joins TRBV4-3 and TRBJ1-2; no firm D call. The CDR3 spans 14 residues. Germline CDR1 reads LGHNA; CDR2 reads YSLEER. Trimming removed 0 bases from V and 4 bases from J, with 9 bases in between. CDR3 coding DNA: TGCGCCAGCAGCCAAGACCCAAGGGTCTATGGCTACACCTTC. This sequence encodes CASSQDPRVYGYTF.

The chain joins TRBV5-4 to TRBJ2-2, with D uncertain. CDR1 and CDR2 from the germline V gene are SGHNT and YYREEE (reference sequence). CDR3 length equals 16 residues. The V end lost 4 bases, the J end lost 0 bases, and 13 bases lay between the germline ends. CDR3 DNA: TGTGCCAGCAGCCCCCAAACACAGACGAACACCGGGGAGCTGTTTTTT. Translated: CASSPQTQTNTGELFF.

Turning to this clone: The sample contains more than one DNA sequence encoding this CDR3. This rearrangement joins TRBV12-3 or TRBV12-4 to TRBJ2-5; D is ambiguous. This CDR3 is 11 amino acids long. The V gene lost 3 bases and the J gene lost 3 bases, with 2 bases spanning the gap. The CDR3 nucleotides read TGTGCCAGCAGTTTGGAAGAGACCCAGTACTTC. Its translation: CASSLEETQYF.

This clone was counted only a few times. The gene calls are TRBV7-2 and TRBJ1-6, with a tentative D call TRBD1 (5 bases). This CDR3 has 15 residues. The ends were cut back, 6 bases at V and 5 bases at J, with 14 bases in the middle. CDR1 SGHTA and CDR2 FQGNSA come from the germline V gene. The CDR3 reads CASSARDGNNSPLHF. CDR3 nucleotides: TGTGCCAGCAGTGCCCGGGACGGGAATAATTCACCCCTCCACTTT.